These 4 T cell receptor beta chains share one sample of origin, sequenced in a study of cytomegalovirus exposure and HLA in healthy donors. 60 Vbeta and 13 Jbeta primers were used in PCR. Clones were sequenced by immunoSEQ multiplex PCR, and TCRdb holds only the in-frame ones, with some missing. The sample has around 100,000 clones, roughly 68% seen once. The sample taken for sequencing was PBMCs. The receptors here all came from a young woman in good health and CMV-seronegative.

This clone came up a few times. CDR3 nucleotides: TGTGCCAGTAGTAACTCTCTGACTTCCTACGAGCAGTACTTC. This encodes CASSNSLTSYEQYF. The rearrangement joins TRBV19 to TRBJ2-7; D is undetermined. This CDR3 has 14 residues. The germline gives CDR1 LNHDA, CDR2 SQIVND (reference sequence). The V gene lost 4 bases and the J gene lost 1 base, with 11 bases spanning the gap.

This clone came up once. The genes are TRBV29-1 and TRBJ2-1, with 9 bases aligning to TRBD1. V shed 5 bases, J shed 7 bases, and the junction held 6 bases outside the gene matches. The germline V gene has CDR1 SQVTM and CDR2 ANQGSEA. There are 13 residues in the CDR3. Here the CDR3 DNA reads TGCAGCGTTACCGGGACAGGGAAAAATGAGCAGTTCTTC. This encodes CSVTGTGKNEQFF.

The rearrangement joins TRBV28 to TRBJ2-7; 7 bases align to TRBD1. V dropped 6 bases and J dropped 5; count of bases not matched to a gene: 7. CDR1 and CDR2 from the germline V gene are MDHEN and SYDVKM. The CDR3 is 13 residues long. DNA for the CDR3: TGTGCCAGCAGAACCGGGACAGCGAACGAGCAGTACTTC. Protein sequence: CASRTGTANEQYF.

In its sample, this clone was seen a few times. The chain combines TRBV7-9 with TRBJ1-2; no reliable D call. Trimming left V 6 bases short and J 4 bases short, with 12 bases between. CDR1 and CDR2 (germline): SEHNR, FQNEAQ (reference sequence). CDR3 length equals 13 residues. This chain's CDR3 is CASSRGSSYGYTF. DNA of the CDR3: TGTGCCAGCAGTCGAGGTTCTTCCTATGGCTACACCTTC.